The clone carrying this TCR beta chain has at least ten counts. Its cognate antigen is unknown. This specimen comes from a study of regulatory T cells in long-lasting Graves disease. Arm-PCR of CDR3 regions and iRepertoire HTBI primers were the basis on which TCR beta libraries were built. TCRdb ran MiXCR on the multiplex PCR reads and lists one entry per CDR3 protein. The table records some 460,000 distinct CDR3 sequences, around 15% of them present only once. Trimming removed 0 bases from V and 5 bases from J, with 14 bases in between. The CDR3 spans 14 residues. Germline CDR1 is GTSNPN and CDR2 is SVGIG (reference sequence). The study, taken as a whole, reports: It was in persistent disease that TRBV28, TRBJ1-2 and TRBJ2-5 were favored.

The sample's time point: newly diagnosed GD, antithyroid drugs for less than 3 months. PBMC RNA served as the TCR library source. Those enrolled as patients came out of an endocrinology department in Xi'an, China. The data also belong to a second study, concerning T cells in Graves' hyperthyroidism and ophthalmopathy.

The genes are TRBV30 and TRBJ2-7; D gene unclear. Here the sequenced sample was peripheral blood mononuclear cells (PBMCs), taken at new diagnosis, from a patient treated with antithyroid drugs. The receptor was derived from a middle-aged man with Graves disease. CDR3 nucleotide sequence: TGTGCCTGGAGTGTACCGGAGCGTAGCCACGAGCAGTACTTC. Residues: CAWSVPERSHEQYF.